This entry lists 29 T cell receptor beta chains sequenced from one sample in a study of T cells after yellow fever vaccination (dated by TCRdb to the late 2010s). The treatment or condition label here, explained by the study, means: live attenuated yellow fever vaccine strain. Libraries were made using 5' RACE. Instrument used: Illumina HiSeq 2500. The public reads were reanalyzed by TCRdb: fastp trimming at Q25, MiXCR alignment, in-frame beta chains only. Every distinct CDR3 protein forms one entry, paired with its most common genes and DNA. The sample records a few hundred thousand distinct CDR3 sequences, roughly 13% of which are singletons. The top ten hold roughly 0.5% of the sample. Specimen: CD4+ T cells sorted from PBMCs, collected 45 days after the yellow fever booster vaccination. The receptors stem from a man aged 25 to 45 who received the YFV17D yellow fever vaccine.

This chain uses TRBV20-1 with TRBJ2-2; perhaps TRBD1 as D (6 bases). Germline CDR1 DFQATT, CDR2 SNEGSKA (reference sequence). The CDR3 runs 14 residues. Trimming pared 4 bases from V and 6 bases from J, leaving 15 bases between. CDR3 loop: CSAKVTGYPGELFF. The CDR3 coding sequence is TGCAGTGCTAAGGTCACAGGGTATCCCGGGGAGCTGTTTTTT.

Many counts were recorded for this clonotype. The rearrangement joins TRBV6-4 to TRBJ2-1; maybe TRBD2 (6 bases). CDR3 length equals 13 residues. V was trimmed by 5 bases and J by 9 bases, leaving 14 bases between them. Germline lookup yields CDR1 MRHNA and CDR2 SNTAGT. CDR3 residues: CASSRDWSGEQFF. Here the CDR3 DNA reads TGTGCCAGCAGTAGGGACTGGTCGGGTGAGCAGTTCTTC.

DNA for the CDR3: TGTGCCAGCAGCTTGGGGGGCACGGGCTCCTACGAGCAGTACTTC. Amino acid sequence: CASSLGGTGSYEQYF. The J gene is TRBJ2-7, the V gene TRBV7-2; D may match TRBD1 or TRBD2 (6 bases each). This CDR3 has 15 amino acids. The V and J ends lost 3 bases and 0 bases respectively, with 12 bases between them. Germline V CDR1 and CDR2: SGHTA, FQGNSA. Full variable domain (outside the CDR3, taken from reference TRBV7-2 and TRBJ2-7): GAGVSQSPSNKVTEKGKDVELRCDPISGHTALYWYRQSLGQGLEFLIYFQGNSAPDKSGLPSDRFSAERTGGSVSTLTIQRTQQEDSAVYLCASSLGGTGSYEQYFGPGTRLTVT.

The chain employs TRBV7-8 and TRBJ2-1; 8 bases align to TRBD2. The V gene's germline CDR1 is SGHVS and CDR2 FQNEAQ. The CDR3 is 16 amino acids. Trimming cost V 1 base and J 6 bases; bases outside gene matches: 8. The CDR3 spells CASSLEGLAGRNEQFF. The CDR3, as DNA: TGTGCCAGCAGCTTAGAGGGCCTAGCGGGTCGCAATGAGCAGTTCTTC.

The chain couples TRBV12-3 or TRBV12-4 to TRBJ2-7; TRBD1 matches 7 bases. The trim removed 4 bases at V and 6 bases at J, leaving 9 bases unmatched. The CDR3 spans 14 residues. The CDR3 is CASSSSTGPLEQYF. CDR3 in DNA: TGTGCCAGCAGTTCCTCGACAGGGCCTCTCGAGCAGTACTTC.

A few counts support this clonotype. CDR3 DNA sequence: TGCAGTGCAGCCCCCCTGGGCAGCGGATCCCTTAGGGAGCAGTACTTC. Its protein is CSAAPLGSGSLREQYF. This chain uses TRBV20-1 with TRBJ2-7; D perhaps matches TRBD2 (5 bases). This CDR3 spans 16 amino acids. Germline V gene sequence: CDR1 DFQATT, CDR2 SNEGSKA (reference sequence). V lost 6 bases to trimming and J lost 7 bases, with 28 bases between them.

This chain uses TRBV18 with TRBJ1-1; possibly TRBD1 for D (5 bases). The CDR3 is 14 residues long. CDR1 and CDR2 (germline): KGHSH, LQKENI. V lost 2 bases, J lost 9 bases, and 16 bases lay in between. The CDR3 nucleotides are TGTGCCAGCTCACCAGAGACAGCTTACGTCCAAGCTTTCTTT. This gives the protein CASSPETAYVQAFF.

On this clonotype itself: A much larger clone differs by one base, so this may be a read error. CDR3 amino acids: CVSSLAPGSSYNEQFF. For the CDR3, the DNA is TGCGTCAGCAGCTTGGCCCCAGGGAGCTCCTACAATGAGCAGTTCTTC. The V gene is TRBV5-1, the J gene TRBJ2-1; the D gene could be TRBD1 or TRBD2 (5 bases each). The CDR3 sequence is 16 residues long. Germline loops: CDR1 SGHRS, CDR2 YFSETQ.

This clonotype has a handful of counts. The chain joins TRBV4-3 to TRBJ2-3; a possible D gene is TRBD1 (6 bases). The CDR3 spans 14 residues. Per germline, CDR1 LGHNA and CDR2 YSLEER. Trimming cost V 0 bases and J 5 bases, with 9 bases left between them. Here the CDR3 reads CASSQEQGKDTQYF. The DNA of the CDR3 is TGCGCCAGCAGCCAAGAACAGGGAAAAGATACGCAGTATTTT.

This clonotype was counted many times. The rearrangement links TRBV5-6 to TRBJ2-7, with D maybe TRBD2 (6 bases). CDR3 length: 15 amino acids. The germline CDR1 and CDR2 sequences are SGHDT and YYEEEE. V was cut by 1 base and J by 3 bases, with 14 bases left in between. The CDR3, as DNA: TGTGCCAGCAGCTTGAGGATGACTAGGGACTACGAGCAGTACTTC. The encoded protein is CASSLRMTRDYEQYF.

This clonotype has just a few counts. The V call is TRBV20-1, the J call TRBJ2-5; possibly TRBD1 for D (6 bases). V lost 3 bases and J 5 bases, leaving 13 bases between the germline ends. In germline, CDR1 is DFQATT, CDR2 SNEGSKA (reference sequence). The CDR3 spans 13 residues. This CDR3 reads CSARKGGRETQYF. In DNA, the CDR3 is TGCAGTGCTAGGAAAGGGGGTAGGGAGACCCAGTACTTC.

The rearrangement uses TRBV20-1 and TRBJ2-2; 7 bases fit TRBD2. The CDR3 is made up of 14 amino acids. The V and J ends lost 6 bases and 8 bases, in that order; junction bases with no gene match: 12. Germline CDR1 and CDR2: DFQATT and SNEGSKA (reference sequence). The CDR3 sequence is CSARKAGRSGELFF. The CDR3 nucleotides are TGCAGTGCCAGAAAAGCGGGGAGGTCTGGGGAGCTGTTTTTT.

This clonotype has just a few counts. The chain links TRBV20-1 to TRBJ2-4, with 7 bases aligning to TRBD2. CDR3 length: 14 amino acids. The J segment lost 7 bases and the V segment lost 3 bases, leaving 9 bases of the junction unmatched. Germline V gene data show CDR1 as DFQATT and CDR2 as SNEGSKA (reference sequence). The CDR3 spells CSASEGGRGNIQYF. In nucleotides, the CDR3 is TGCAGTGCTAGCGAGGGAGGGAGGGGTAACATTCAGTACTTC.

V and J are TRBV5-1 and TRBJ1-5; no clear D. V was cut by 0 bases and J by 9 bases, with 10 bases left in between. Per the germline V gene, CDR1 is SGHRS and CDR2 is YFSETQ. This CDR3 comprises 13 residues. The DNA of the CDR3 is TGCGCCAGCAGCTTGGTTAGCGGGTGGCCCCAGCATTTT. Translation gives CASSLVSGWPQHF.

The chain links TRBV18 to TRBJ2-3; a possible D gene is TRBD1 (6 bases). V lost 2 bases and J lost 6, with 9 bases in between. The CDR3 is 13 amino acids. Germline V gives CDR1 KGHSH, CDR2 LQKENI. Written as DNA, the CDR3 is TGTGCCAGCTCACCAGGACAGCGGGATACGCAGTATTTT. Translating it yields CASSPGQRDTQYF.

The chain carries TRBV5-1 and TRBJ2-7; D perhaps matches TRBD1 (6 bases). Germline CDR1 is SGHRS and CDR2 is YFSETQ. CDR3 length: 13 residues. The V end was cut by 4 bases, the J end by 6 bases, with 14 bases between. The CDR3 region is CASSAPSGVEQYF. In nucleotides, the CDR3 is TGCGCCAGCAGCGCCCCGTCAGGGGTCGAGCAGTACTTC.

The chain couples TRBV19 to TRBJ1-2, with D perhaps TRBD1 (6 bases). The germline gives CDR1 LNHDA, CDR2 SQIVND (reference sequence). V shed 10 bases and J shed 4 bases, with 16 bases lying between them. The CDR3 spans 13 residues. CDR3 region: CATHTTGIYGYTF. The CDR3 region has the DNA TGTGCCACCCACACTACAGGGATCTATGGCTACACCTTC.

The J gene is TRBJ2-1, the V gene TRBV6-1; 7 positions agree with TRBD1. V lost 6 bases to trimming and J lost 4 bases; unmatched junction nucleotides: 3. Per germline, CDR1 MNHNS and CDR2 SASEGT. The CDR3 is 13 amino acids. The CDR3 region is CASRGDSYNEQFF. The CDR3 region has the DNA TGTGCCAGCAGGGGGGACAGTTACAATGAGCAGTTCTTC.

This clonotype occurred many times. A read error may account for a junction end that differs from germline. This rearrangement joins TRBV5-1 to TRBJ2-7; no clear D gene. Germline assignment: CDR1 SGHRS and CDR2 YFSETQ. CDR3 length: 11 amino acids. As DNA, the CDR3 is TGTGCCAGCTCATCGGACTACGAGCAGTACTTC. This codes for CASSSDYEQYF.

The V call is TRBV23-1, the J call TRBJ2-7; the D gene could be TRBD1 or TRBD2 (5 bases each). TRBV23-1 is labeled an ORF, and its function is uncertain. This CDR3 comprises 18 residues. V was cut by 1 base and J by 3 bases, with 22 bases left in between. Written as DNA, the CDR3 is TGCGCCAGCAGTCAATTCTCCCTCCGCAGTAGGGACGTCTACGAGCAGTACTTC. Protein product: CASSQFSLRSRDVYEQYF.

J is TRBJ2-1 and V is TRBV7-2; unclear D gene. The CDR3 covers 13 residues. Germline loops: CDR1 SGHTA, CDR2 FQGNSA. The V and J ends lost 2 bases and 15 bases respectively, with 17 bases between them. CDR3 sequence reads: CASSLNPPNTPFF. In DNA form, the CDR3 reads TGTGCCAGCAGCTTAAACCCTCCAAATACCCCGTTCTTC.

This sequence joins TRBV6-5 and TRBJ1-3; TRBD1 might be the D (5 bases). This CDR3 has 15 residues. Trimming shortened V by 2 bases and J by 2 bases, and 10 bases separated the two germline ends. Germline V gene data show CDR1 as MNHEY and CDR2 as SVGAGI. CDR3 sequence reads: CASSYRGMPGNTIYF. In nucleotides, the CDR3 is TGTGCCAGCAGTTACCGGGGGATGCCTGGAAACACCATATATTTT.

The chain carries TRBV7-2 and TRBJ2-3, with TRBD2 matching over 10 bases. CDR3 length equals 17 residues. The J segment lost 4 bases and the V segment lost 1 base, leaving 8 bases of the junction unmatched. Germline CDR1 reads SGHTA; CDR2 reads FQGNSA. The chain's CDR3 is CASSLVPLAGVSDTQYF. The CDR3, as DNA: TGTGCCAGCAGCTTAGTCCCTCTAGCGGGAGTGTCAGATACGCAGTATTTT.

The V and J genes are TRBV7-9 and TRBJ1-5; no clear D. This CDR3 comprises 13 residues. V was cut by 5 bases and J by 9 bases, with 14 bases left in between. The germline gives CDR1 SEHNR, CDR2 FQNEAQ (reference sequence). The CDR3 loop reads CASSEDAVMPQHF. CDR3 coding DNA: TGTGCCAGCAGCGAAGACGCGGTTATGCCCCAGCATTTT. Looking up the rest from reference TRBV7-9 and TRBJ1-5 gives the full variable domain: DTGVSQNPRHKITKRGQNVTFRCDPISEHNRLYWYRQTLGQGPEFLTYFQNEAQLEKSRLLSDRFSAERPKGSFSTLEIQRTEQGDSAMYLCASSEDAVMPQHFGDGTRLSIL.

The CDR3 DNA sequence: TGTGCCAGCAGCCTTAACCGGGACCTAGATGCAGATACGCAGTATTTT. Translated: CASSLNRDLDADTQYF. The rearrangement uses TRBV11-2 and TRBJ2-3; D possibly matches TRBD1 or TRBD2 (5 bases each). Trimming took off 5 bases at V and 4 bases at J, with 19 bases between the two ends. This CDR3 comprises 16 residues. Germline V gives CDR1 SGHAT, CDR2 FQNNGV.

This clonotype was detected only a few times. The V and J genes are TRBV7-2 and TRBJ2-1, with D perhaps TRBD2 (5 bases). The CDR3 covers 16 residues. Germline CDR1 SGHTA, CDR2 FQGNSA. Trimming took off 1 base at V and 9 bases at J, with 19 bases between the two ends. The CDR3 here is CASSLGGSLGMGEQFF. The CDR3 nucleotides are TGTGCCAGCAGCTTAGGAGGGAGCTTAGGGATGGGTGAGCAGTTCTTC.

The chain links TRBV25-1 to TRBJ2-1; the D call may be TRBD1 or TRBD2 (5 bases each). Trimming took off 1 base at V and 5 bases at J, with 15 bases between the two ends. CDR1 and CDR2 (germline): MGHDK, SYGVNS. The CDR3 spans 16 residues. This CDR3 reads CASSEWGLRANNEQFF. In nucleotides, the CDR3 is TGTGCCAGCAGTGAATGGGGGTTGAGAGCTAACAATGAGCAGTTCTTC.

This clonotype was seen more than once but under ten times. This chain joins TRBV27 and TRBJ2-2, with a tentative D call TRBD1 (6 bases). Trimming pared 8 bases from V and 5 bases from J, leaving 12 bases between. The V gene's germline CDR1 is MNHEY and CDR2 SMNVEV (reference sequence). The CDR3 totals 13 residues. The CDR3 reads CASLGARTGELFF. In DNA form, the CDR3 reads TGTGCCAGCCTGGGGGCAAGGACCGGGGAGCTGTTTTTT.

This clonotype was picked up many times. Germline and junction disagree at one end, which may indicate a read error. The chain employs TRBV5-1 and TRBJ2-3; D not certain. The CDR3 runs to 11 residues. CDR1 SGHRS and CDR2 YFSETQ come from the germline V gene. CDR3 DNA: TGTGCCAGCAGCTTCACAGATACGCAGTATTTT. Its protein product is CASSFTDTQYF.